This passage covers 22 T cell receptor beta chains from one sample sequenced in a study of blood T cell repertoires in COVID-19. Only in-frame clones appear in the TCRdb table, and some are missing; sequencing was by immunoSEQ multiplex PCR. Here the sample spans 150,000 to 200,000 clones, approximately 83% being singletons. Sequenced input: peripheral blood. The receptors were sampled from a human donor in a cohort sampled during active COVID-19.

The rearrangement links TRBV10-2 to TRBJ1-1; D call uncertain. The ends were cut back, 4 bases at V and 6 bases at J, with 12 bases in the middle. The CDR3 consists of 13 residues. The germline V gene has CDR1 WSHSY and CDR2 SAAADI. CDR3 nucleotides: TGCGCCAGCAGTGTTAGCCGAGGCGCTGAAGCTTTCTTT. Encoded protein: CASSVSRGAEAFF.

This chain connects TRBV6-2 or TRBV6-3 to TRBJ2-3; 9 bases agree with TRBD1. The CDR3 is made up of 15 amino acids. In germline, CDR1 is MNHEY, CDR2 SVGEGT. V shed 6 bases and J 5 bases; nucleotides not matched to a gene: 9. The CDR3 protein is CASSLDRGGRDTQYF. The DNA of the CDR3 is TGTGCCAGCAGCCTAGACAGGGGGGGGAGAGATACGCAGTATTTT.

The sample holds a few counts of this clone. The genes are TRBV18 and TRBJ2-7; 7 nucleotides align to TRBD1. The CDR3 runs 14 residues. V lost 3 bases to trimming and J lost 6 bases; unmatched junction nucleotides: 8. Germline V gives CDR1 KGHSH, CDR2 LQKENI. As DNA, the CDR3 is TGTGCCAGCTCACCCCCGGGACAGTACGGCGAGCAGTACTTC. Protein product: CASSPPGQYGEQYF.

Concerning this clone: One end of the junction varies from germline; a read error may be responsible. The rearrangement uses TRBV7-7 and TRBJ2-2; D may be TRBD1 (6 bases). CDR3 length: 14 residues. The germline V gene encodes CDR1 SSHAT and CDR2 FNYEAQ (reference sequence). Here the CDR3 reads CASSRQVNTGELFF. The CDR3, as DNA: TGTGCTAGCAGCCGACAGGTGAACACCGGGGAGCTGTTTTTT.

The chain carries TRBV7-2 and TRBJ2-7; 13 positions agree with TRBD2. J gave up 2 bases and V 6 bases, and 4 bases lay outside the gene matches. This CDR3 has 15 amino acids. Germline V gene sequence: CDR1 SGHTA, CDR2 FQGNSA. The CDR3 protein is CASSPGTSGAYEQYF. CDR3 coding DNA: TGTGCCAGCAGTCCCGGGACTAGCGGGGCCTACGAGCAGTACTTC.

This chain links TRBV24-1 with TRBJ2-3; 11 nucleotides agree with TRBD2. There are 14 residues in the CDR3. CDR1 and CDR2 (germline): KGHDR, SFDVKD. V trimming: 10 bases; J trimming: 2 bases; junction bases outside the gene matches: 4. The CDR3 region is CATNSGRVTDTQYF. In DNA form, the CDR3 reads TGTGCCACAAATAGCGGGAGGGTCACAGATACGCAGTATTTT.

Here the CDR3 DNA reads TGTGCCAGCAGCTCGACTAGCGGGCGGATCCAAGAGACCCAGTACTTC. It yields the protein CASSSTSGRIQETQYF. V and J are TRBV11-2 and TRBJ2-5; the match to TRBD2 covers 10 bases. The V segment lost 4 bases and the J segment 1 base; nucleotides outside the gene matches: 6. Germline CDR1 reads SGHAT; CDR2 reads FQNNGV. CDR3 length equals 16 residues.

The rearrangement links TRBV3-1 (or the pseudogene TRBV3-2) to TRBJ2-7; D might be TRBD2 (5 bases). V was pared by 0 bases and J by 7 bases, with 13 bases between. Germline lookup yields CDR1 LGHDT and CDR2 YNNKEL (reference sequence). The length of the CDR3 is 14 residues. CDR3 sequence: CASSQDEGPREQYF. The CDR3 DNA reads as TGTGCCAGCAGCCAAGATGAGGGTCCTAGGGAGCAGTACTTC.

The CDR3 bases are TGTGCCAGCAGCGTCCGGGACATCAATCAGCCCCAGCATTTT. This encodes CASSVRDINQPQHF. This chain links TRBV7-8 with TRBJ1-5, with D maybe TRBD1 (6 bases). There are 14 residues in the CDR3. V dropped 5 bases and J dropped 3 bases, with 11 bases sitting between them. From germline, CDR1 is SGHVS and CDR2 FQNEAQ.

The V and J genes are TRBV19 and TRBJ1-3; TRBD1 agrees at 8 bases. The CDR3 spans 16 residues. Germline CDR1 and CDR2: LNHDA and SQIVND (reference sequence). With 3 bases clipped from V and 0 bases from J, the junction kept 4 bases outside the gene matches. CDR3 sequence reads: CASSIATGVSGNTIYF. CDR3 coding DNA: TGTGCCAGTAGTATCGCGACAGGGGTCTCTGGAAACACCATATATTTT.

The chain has TRBV7-2 and TRBJ2-7, with D possibly being TRBD1 (6 bases). V shed 5 bases and J shed 7 bases, with 21 bases lying between them. The CDR3 loop spans 15 amino acids. Germline V gives CDR1 SGHTA, CDR2 FQGNSA. CDR3 residues: CASSPRQDLPWEQYF. CDR3 sequence (DNA): TGTGCCAGCAGCCCCAGACAGGACCTCCCTTGGGAGCAGTACTTC.

The V call is TRBV28, the J call TRBJ2-7, with 7 bases aligning to TRBD1. V lost 6 bases and J lost 2; bases outside the gene matches: 10. There are 15 residues in the CDR3. Germline lookup yields CDR1 MDHEN and CDR2 SYDVKM. The CDR3 loop is CASRSHDRAPYEQYF. The CDR3 DNA is TGTGCCAGCAGATCACACGACAGGGCCCCCTACGAGCAGTACTTC.

This CDR3 reads CASSMVRGSGELFF. The CDR3 bases are TGTGCCAGTAGTATGGTGCGGGGGTCCGGGGAGCTGTTTTTT. The genes are TRBV19 and TRBJ2-2; 7 positions agree with TRBD2. The ends lost 3 bases at V and 6 bases at J; junction bases unmatched: 4. CDR1 and CDR2 (germline): LNHDA, SQIVND (reference sequence). This CDR3 contains 14 residues.

This clone was counted once. The chain is built from TRBV7-9 and TRBJ2-5; D gene uncertain. Trimming took off 2 bases at V and 5 bases at J, with 12 bases between the two ends. CDR1 is SEHNR and CDR2 is FQNEAQ in the germline V gene (reference sequence). CDR3 length: 14 amino acids. The CDR3 DNA reads as TGTGCCAGCAGCTTATTGGCGGCTGGCGAGACCCAGTACTTC. Translated: CASSLLAAGETQYF.

CDR3 sequence (DNA): TGTGCCAGCAGCCGGCAGACAGGGCGTATGAACACTGAAGCTTTCTTT. It encodes CASSRQTGRMNTEAFF. The rearrangement uses TRBV14 and TRBJ1-1, with TRBD1 matching 7 bases. Germline CDR1 SGHDN, CDR2 FVKESK. J lost 0 bases, V lost 4 bases, and 8 bases had no gene match. There are 16 residues in the CDR3.

This chain uses TRBV20-1 with TRBJ1-2, with D perhaps matching TRBD1 (6 bases). This CDR3 has 10 amino acids. Trimming stripped 6 bases from V and 4 bases from J, with 6 bases between. Germline assignment: CDR1 DFQATT and CDR2 SNEGSKA (reference sequence). CDR3 loop: CSADSYGYTF. The CDR3 DNA reads as TGCAGTGCGGACAGCTATGGCTACACCTTC.

This sequence joins TRBV4-3 and TRBJ2-3; 10 positions agree with TRBD2. This CDR3 contains 16 residues. Per the germline V gene, CDR1 is LGHNA and CDR2 is YSLEER. V was clipped by 4 bases and J by 5 bases; unmatched bases: 9. CDR3: CASSRGLAEGVDTQYF. The CDR3 DNA reads as TGCGCCAGCAGCCGCGGACTAGCGGAGGGGGTAGATACGCAGTATTTT.

V gene TRBV5-4 combines with J gene TRBJ2-5, with a weak D call TRBD1 (5 bases). The CDR3 extends over 17 amino acids. V lost 0 bases to trimming and J lost 1 base, with 16 bases between them. Germline CDR1 SGHNT, CDR2 YYREEE (reference sequence). This CDR3 is CASSLVTDTNFQETQYF. The CDR3 DNA sequence: TGTGCCAGCAGCTTGGTTACGGACACTAATTTCCAAGAGACCCAGTACTTC.

For the CDR3, the DNA is TGTGCCAGCAGCTTAGCTATAGCGGGAGGCGCAGATACGCAGTATTTT. This codes for CASSLAIAGGADTQYF. The V and J genes are TRBV7-2 and TRBJ2-3; TRBD2 aligns across 10 bases. The CDR3 runs 16 residues. Germline CDR1 SGHTA, CDR2 FQGNSA. Germline trimming cut 0 bases from V and 4 bases from J; bases unmatched to any gene: 4. Full variable domain (outside the CDR3, taken from reference TRBV7-2 and TRBJ2-3): GAGVSQSPSNKVTEKGKDVELRCDPISGHTALYWYRQSLGQGLEFLIYFQGNSAPDKSGLPSDRFSAERTGGSVSTLTIQRTQQEDSAVYLCASSLAIAGGADTQYFGPGTRLTVL.

The V gene is TRBV4-3, the J gene TRBJ1-1; D ambiguous. Trimming took 4 bases from V and 9 from J, leaving 15 bases between them. CDR3 length: 13 residues. Per germline, CDR1 LGHNA and CDR2 YSLEER. The CDR3 reads CASSLRGGSQAFF. CDR3 nucleotide sequence: TGCGCCAGCAGCCTCCGGGGAGGGAGCCAAGCTTTCTTT.

This clone turned up a few times. V usage is TRBV5-5 and J usage is TRBJ1-1; D is possibly TRBD1 (5 bases). Germline V CDR1 and CDR2: SGHKS, YYEKEE (reference sequence). V was shortened by 1 base and J by 2 bases, with 9 bases between the two germline ends. This CDR3 contains 14 residues. The CDR3 region is CASSLSRANTEAFF. The CDR3 DNA follows: TGTGCCAGCAGCTTGTCCAGGGCTAACACTGAAGCTTTCTTT.

The chain recombines TRBV6-5 with TRBJ2-3; 7 nucleotides line up with TRBD1. CDR3 length: 15 residues. Germline V gene data show CDR1 as MNHEY and CDR2 as SVGAGI. The trim removed 2 bases at V and 4 bases at J, leaving 6 bases unmatched. The CDR3 DNA follows: TGTGCCAGCAGTTACGAGGGGGCCAGGGCAGATACGCAGTATTTT. This translates into CASSYEGARADTQYF.